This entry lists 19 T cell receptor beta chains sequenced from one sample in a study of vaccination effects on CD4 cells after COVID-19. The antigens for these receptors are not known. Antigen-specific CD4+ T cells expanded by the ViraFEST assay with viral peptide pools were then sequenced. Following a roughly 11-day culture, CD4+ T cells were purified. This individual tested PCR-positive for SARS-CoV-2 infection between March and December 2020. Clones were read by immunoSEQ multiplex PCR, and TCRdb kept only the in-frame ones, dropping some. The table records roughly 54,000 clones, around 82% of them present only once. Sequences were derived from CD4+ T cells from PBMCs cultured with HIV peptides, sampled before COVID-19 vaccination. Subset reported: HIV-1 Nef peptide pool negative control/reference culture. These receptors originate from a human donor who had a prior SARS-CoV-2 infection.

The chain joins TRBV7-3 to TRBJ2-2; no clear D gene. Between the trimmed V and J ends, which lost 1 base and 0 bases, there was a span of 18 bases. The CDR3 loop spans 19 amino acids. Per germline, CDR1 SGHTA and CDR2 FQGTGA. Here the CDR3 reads CASSLIPRFGRTNTGELFF. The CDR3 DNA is TGTGCCAGCAGCTTAATCCCTCGTTTTGGACGGACGAACACCGGGGAGCTGTTTTTT.

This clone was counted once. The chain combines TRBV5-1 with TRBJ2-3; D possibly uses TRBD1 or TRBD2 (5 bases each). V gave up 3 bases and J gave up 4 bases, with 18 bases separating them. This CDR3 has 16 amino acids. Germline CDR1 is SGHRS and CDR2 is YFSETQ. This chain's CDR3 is CASSYLGRGVADTQYF. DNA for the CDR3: TGCGCCAGCAGCTACCTAGGAAGGGGAGTCGCAGATACGCAGTATTTT.

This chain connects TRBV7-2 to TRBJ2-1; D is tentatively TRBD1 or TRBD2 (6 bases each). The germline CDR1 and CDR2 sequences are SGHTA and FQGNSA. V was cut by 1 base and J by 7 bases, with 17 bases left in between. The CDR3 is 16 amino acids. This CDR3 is CASSLDQARGVNEQFF. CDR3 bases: TGTGCCAGCAGCTTAGACCAAGCTAGGGGGGTGAATGAGCAGTTCTTC. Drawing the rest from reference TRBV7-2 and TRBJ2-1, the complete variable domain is GAGVSQSPSNKVTEKGKDVELRCDPISGHTALYWYRQSLGQGLEFLIYFQGNSAPDKSGLPSDRFSAERTGGSVSTLTIQRTQQEDSAVYLCASSLDQARGVNEQFFGPGTRLTVL.

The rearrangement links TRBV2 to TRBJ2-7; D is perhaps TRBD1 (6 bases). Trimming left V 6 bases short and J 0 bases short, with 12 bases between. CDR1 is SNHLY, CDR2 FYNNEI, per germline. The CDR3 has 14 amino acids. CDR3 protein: CASRDRINSYEQYF. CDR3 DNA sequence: TGTGCCAGCAGAGACAGGATAAACTCCTACGAGCAGTACTTC.

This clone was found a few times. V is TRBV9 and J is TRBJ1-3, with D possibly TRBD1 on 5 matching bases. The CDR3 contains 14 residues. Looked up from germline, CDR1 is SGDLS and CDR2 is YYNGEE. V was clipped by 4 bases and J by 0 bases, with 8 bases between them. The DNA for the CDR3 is TGTGCCAGCAGCCCAGGGAACTCTGGAAACACCATATATTTT. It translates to CASSPGNSGNTIYF. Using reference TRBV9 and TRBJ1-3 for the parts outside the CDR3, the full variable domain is DSGVTQTPKHLITATGQRVTLRCSPRSGDLSVYWYQQSLDQGLQFLIQYYNGEERAKGNILERFSAQQFPDLHSELNLSSLELGDSALYFCASSPGNSGNTIYFGEGSWLTVV.

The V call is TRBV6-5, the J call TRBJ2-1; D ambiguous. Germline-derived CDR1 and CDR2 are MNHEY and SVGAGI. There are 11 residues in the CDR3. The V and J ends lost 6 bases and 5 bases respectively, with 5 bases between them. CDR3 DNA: TGTGCCAGCAGGAACGACAATGAGCAGTTCTTC. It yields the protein CASRNDNEQFF.

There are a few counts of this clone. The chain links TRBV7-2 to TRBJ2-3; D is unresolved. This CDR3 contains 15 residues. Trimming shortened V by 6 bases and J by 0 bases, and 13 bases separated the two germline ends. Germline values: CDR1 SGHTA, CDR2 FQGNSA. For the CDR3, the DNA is TGTGCCAGCAGTCTGCGGCCGGGCAGCACAGATACGCAGTATTTT. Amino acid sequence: CASSLRPGSTDTQYF.

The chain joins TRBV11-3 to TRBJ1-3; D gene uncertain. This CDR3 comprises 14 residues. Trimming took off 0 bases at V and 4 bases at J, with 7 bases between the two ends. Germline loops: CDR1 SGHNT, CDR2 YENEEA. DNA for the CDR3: TGTGCCAGCAGCTTAGAAGCCCTGGGAAACACCATATATTTT. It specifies CASSLEALGNTIYF. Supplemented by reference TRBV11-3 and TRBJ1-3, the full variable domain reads EAGVVQSPRYKIIEKKQPVAFWCNPISGHNTLYWYLQNLGQGPELLIRYENEEAVDDSQLPKDRFSAERLKGVDSTLKIQPAELGDSAVYLCASSLEALGNTIYFGEGSWLTVV.

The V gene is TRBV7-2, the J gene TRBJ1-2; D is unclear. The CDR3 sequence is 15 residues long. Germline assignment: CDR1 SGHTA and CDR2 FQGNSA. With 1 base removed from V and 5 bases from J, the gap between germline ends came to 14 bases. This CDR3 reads CASSLELGPEYGYTF. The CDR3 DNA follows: TGTGCCAGCAGCTTAGAATTAGGGCCCGAGTATGGCTACACCTTC.

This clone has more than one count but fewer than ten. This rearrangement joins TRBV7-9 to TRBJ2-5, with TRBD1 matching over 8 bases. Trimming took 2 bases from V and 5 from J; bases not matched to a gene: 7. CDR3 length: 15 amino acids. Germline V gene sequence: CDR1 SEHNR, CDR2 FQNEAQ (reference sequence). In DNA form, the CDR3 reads TGTGCCAGCAGCTTATGGCAGGGGGCGCAGGAGACCCAGTACTTC. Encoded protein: CASSLWQGAQETQYF.

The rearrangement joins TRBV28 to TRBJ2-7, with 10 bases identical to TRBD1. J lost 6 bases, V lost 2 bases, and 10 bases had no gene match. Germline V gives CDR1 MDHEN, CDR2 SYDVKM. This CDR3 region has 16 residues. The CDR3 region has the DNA TGTGCCAGCAGTTTAGCGACAGGGGGCGCGACGAGCGAGCAGTACTTC. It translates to CASSLATGGATSEQYF.

DNA for the CDR3: TGTGCCAGCTCACCACAGGGATCCGAAAACATTCAGTACTTC. Its translation: CASSPQGSENIQYF. The genes are TRBV18 and TRBJ2-4; D is uncertain. CDR3 length: 14 amino acids. CDR1 and CDR2 from the germline V gene are KGHSH and LQKENI. The V end was cut by 1 base, the J end by 5 bases, with 9 bases between.

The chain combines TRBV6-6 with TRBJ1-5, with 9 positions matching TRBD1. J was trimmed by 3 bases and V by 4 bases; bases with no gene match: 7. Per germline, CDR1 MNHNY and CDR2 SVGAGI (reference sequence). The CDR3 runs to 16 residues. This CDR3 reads CASSSRTGALNQPQHF. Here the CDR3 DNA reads TGTGCCAGCAGTTCCCGGACAGGGGCCCTCAATCAGCCCCAGCATTTT.

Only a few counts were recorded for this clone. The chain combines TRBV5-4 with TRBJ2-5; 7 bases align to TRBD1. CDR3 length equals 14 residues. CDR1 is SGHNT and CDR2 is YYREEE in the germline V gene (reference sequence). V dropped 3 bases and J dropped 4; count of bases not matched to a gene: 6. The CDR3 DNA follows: TGTGCCAGCAGCTCTGGGACAGCCGCAGAGACCCAGTACTTC. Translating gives CASSSGTAAETQYF.

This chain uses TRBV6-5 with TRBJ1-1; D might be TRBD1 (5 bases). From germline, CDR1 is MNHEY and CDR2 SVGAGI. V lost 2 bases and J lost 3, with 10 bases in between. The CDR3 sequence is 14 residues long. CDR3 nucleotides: TGTGCCAGCAGTTACGGTCGGGGCGACACTGAAGCTTTCTTT. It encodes CASSYGRGDTEAFF.

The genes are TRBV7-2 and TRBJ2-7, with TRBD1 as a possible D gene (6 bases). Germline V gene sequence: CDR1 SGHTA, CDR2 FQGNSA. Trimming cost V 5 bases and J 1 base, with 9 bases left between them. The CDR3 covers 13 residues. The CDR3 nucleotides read TGTGCCAGCAGCCGGACAGATTCCTACGAGCAGTACTTC. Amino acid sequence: CASSRTDSYEQYF.

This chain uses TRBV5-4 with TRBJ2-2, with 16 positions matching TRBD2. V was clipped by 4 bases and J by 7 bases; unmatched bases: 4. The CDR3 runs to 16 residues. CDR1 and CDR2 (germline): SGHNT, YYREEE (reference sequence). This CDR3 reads CASSPGLAGGVGELFF. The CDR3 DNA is TGTGCCAGCAGCCCGGGACTAGCGGGAGGGGTCGGGGAGCTGTTTTTT.

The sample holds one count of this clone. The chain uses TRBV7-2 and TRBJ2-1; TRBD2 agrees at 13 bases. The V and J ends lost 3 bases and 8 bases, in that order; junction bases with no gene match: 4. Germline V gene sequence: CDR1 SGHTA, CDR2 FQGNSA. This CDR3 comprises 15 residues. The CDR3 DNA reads TGTGCCAGCAGCTTGTGGACTAGCGGGAGTTATGAGCAGTTCTTC. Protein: CASSLWTSGSYEQFF.

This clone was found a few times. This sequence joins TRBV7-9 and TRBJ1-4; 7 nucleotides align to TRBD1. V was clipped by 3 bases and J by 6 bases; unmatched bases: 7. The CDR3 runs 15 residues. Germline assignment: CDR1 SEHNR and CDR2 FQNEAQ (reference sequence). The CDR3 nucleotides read TGTGCCAGCAGCTTTTCAGGGGGAGGGGATGAAAAACTGTTTTTT. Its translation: CASSFSGGGDEKLFF. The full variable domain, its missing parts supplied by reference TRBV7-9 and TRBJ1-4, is DTGVSQNPRHKITKRGQNVTFRCDPISEHNRLYWYRQTLGQGPEFLTYFQNEAQLEKSRLLSDRFSAERPKGSFSTLEIQRTEQGDSAMYLCASSFSGGGDEKLFFGSGTQLSVL.